This T cell receptor (beta chain) was observed in a study of cytomegalovirus exposure and HLA in healthy donors. This CDR3 comprises 15 residues. V trimming: 3 bases; J trimming: 4 bases; junction bases outside the gene matches: 4. Germline CDR1 SGHRS, CDR2 YFSETQ. Primers for the PCR totalled 60 Vbeta and 13 Jbeta. The table came from immunoSEQ multiplex PCR; TCRdb's copy has only in-frame clones and leaves some out. The profile shows over 150,000 clones, about four fifths of them singletons. Specimen: PBMCs. This TCR was sampled from a man in his thirties or forties in good health and CMV-seropositive. The J gene is TRBJ2-1, the V gene TRBV5-1; 10 bases match TRBD2. The CDR3 DNA sequence: TGCGCCAGCAGCTGGACTAGCGGCCCATACAATGAGCAGTTCTTC. Protein product: CASSWTSGPYNEQFF.